This T cell receptor (beta chain) is from a study of T cells in tumors after PD-1 blockade. Findings and limits, study-wide: Clonal replacement appeared only between pre- and post-treatment samples.

As regards this clone: Its antigen is unknown.

This CDR3 spans 14 amino acids. The V and J ends lost 5 bases and 6 bases respectively, with 15 bases between them. Germline V gives CDR1 MNHEY, CDR2 SVGEGT. Assay: immunoSEQ multiplex PCR; the TCRdb copy retains only in-frame clones and omits some. The top ten clones hold roughly 28% of a sample with roughly 12,000 clones, around 57% of them seen once. Sequencing used tumor tissue, obtained before anti-PD-1 treatment. This sequence joins TRBV6-2 or TRBV6-3 and TRBJ2-3; D remains ambiguous. The TCR comes from a human donor with cutaneous squamous cell carcinoma. As DNA, the CDR3 is TGTGCCAGCAGTCCGTTTGGGGTCGGGGATACGCAGTATTTT. This gives the protein CASSPFGVGDTQYF.